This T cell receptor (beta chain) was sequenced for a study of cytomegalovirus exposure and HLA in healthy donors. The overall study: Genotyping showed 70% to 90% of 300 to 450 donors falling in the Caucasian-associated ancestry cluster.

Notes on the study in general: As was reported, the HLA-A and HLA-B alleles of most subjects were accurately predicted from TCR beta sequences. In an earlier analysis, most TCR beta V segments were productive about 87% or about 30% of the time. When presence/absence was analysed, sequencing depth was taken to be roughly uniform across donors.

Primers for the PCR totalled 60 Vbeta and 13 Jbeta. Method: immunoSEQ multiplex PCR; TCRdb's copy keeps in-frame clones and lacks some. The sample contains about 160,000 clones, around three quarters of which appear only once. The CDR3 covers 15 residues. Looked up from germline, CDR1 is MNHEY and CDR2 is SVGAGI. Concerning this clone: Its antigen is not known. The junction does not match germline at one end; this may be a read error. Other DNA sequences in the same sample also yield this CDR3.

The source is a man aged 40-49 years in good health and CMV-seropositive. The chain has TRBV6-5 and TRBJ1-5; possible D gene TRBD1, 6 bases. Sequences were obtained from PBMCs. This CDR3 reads CASSYSGQPQWPQHF. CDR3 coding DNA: TGTGCCAGCAGTTATTCTGGACAGCCCCAGTGGCCCCAACATTTT.